This is a list of T cell receptor beta chains from one sample in a study of blood T cell repertoires in COVID-19. Some clones are missing from TCRdb's copy, which holds only in-frame ones; the method was immunoSEQ multiplex PCR. The sample contains 310,000 or so clones, about 85% of which appear only once. The sequenced sample consisted of PBMCs or T cells enriched from blood (not recorded which). The source is a woman aged 25 to 39 who had recovered from COVID-19. The CDR3 runs from the conserved cysteine through the conserved F or W. The D gene is left open where the match is weak. Rows give clone size only sometimes, using once, few, many, or a class for an expanded clone.

J gene	D gene	V gene	clone size	CDR3 DNA	CDR3 protein
TRBJ2-2	TRBD1	TRBV9	-	TGTGCCAGCAGCGTAGAGGAGACAGGGGGTCGAACCGGGGAGCTGTTTTTT	CASSVEETGGRTGELFF
TRBJ1-2	TRBD1	TRBV3-1/TRBV3-2	-	TGTGCCAGCAGCCAGTCAGGCCGGGACAGAGAAGGGAACACCTTC	CASSQSGRDREGNTF
TRBJ1-2	TRBD1	TRBV9	-	TGTGCCAGCAGCGTAGGGACAGGGCGGGGCTATGGCTACACCTTC	CASSVGTGRGYGYTF
TRBJ1-1	-	TRBV2	-	TGTGCCAGCAGTGAACAGGGAGGGAACACTGAAGCTTTCTTT	CASSEQGGNTEAFF
TRBJ1-1	-	TRBV10-2	-	TGCGCCAGCGTCACAGATCCCCGCAACACTGAAGCTTTCTTT	CASVTDPRNTEAFF
TRBJ2-7	TRBD2	TRBV5-4	once	TGTGCCAGCAGCTTGAGAACTAGCGGGGGGCACCACCACTTC	CASSLRTSGGHHHF
TRBJ2-3	TRBD2	TRBV24-1	-	TGTGCCACCAGTGATTCCATAGCGGGGCACACAGATACGCAGTATTTT	CATSDSIAGHTDTQYF
TRBJ1-2	TRBD1	TRBV7-9	-	TGTGCCAGCAGCCCACCGGGACAGGGGGCTACTGGCTACACCTTC	CASSPPGQGATGYTF
TRBJ1-5	-	TRBV5-8	-	TGTGCCAGCAGCTTGTTAGTCGGCAATCAGCCCCAGCATTTT	CASSLLVGNQPQHF
TRBJ1-5	TRBD1	TRBV11-2	-	TGTGCCAGCAGCTTGGGGACAGGCAGATTTCAGCCCCAGCATTTT	CASSLGTGRFQPQHF
TRBJ1-2	-	TRBV10-1	-	TGCGCCAGCAGTGAGAACTCAGGGGTTGGCTACACCTTC	CASSENSGVGYTF
TRBJ1-5	-	TRBV2	-	TGTGCCACGGGGCGGGACAGCAATCAGCCCCAGCATTTT	CATGRDSNQPQHF
TRBJ1-5	-	TRBV6-1	-	TGTGCCAGCAGTGAAGCCGATCAGCCCCAGCATTTT	CASSEADQPQHF
TRBJ1-4	-	TRBV10-1	once	TGCGCCAGCACCGTTAGTCACTACCGGAATGAAAAACTGTTTTTT	CASTVSHYRNEKLFF
TRBJ2-7	-	TRBV11-2	-	TGTGCCAGCAGCTTAGAGGCGGGAACGGGGGAGCAGTACTTC	CASSLEAGTGEQYF
TRBJ1-1	-	TRBV12-3/TRBV12-4	-	TGTGCCAGCAGGAGGGGAGGCACTGAAGCTTTCTTT	CASRRGGTEAFF
TRBJ2-7	TRBD2	TRBV4-1	-	TGCGCCAGCAGCCCACTAGCGGGGGGCACCTACGAGCAGTACTTC	CASSPLAGGTYEQYF
TRBJ2-3	TRBD2	TRBV7-7	-	TGTGCTAGCAGCTTAGGCGGGAGGGACACAGATACGCAGTATTTT	CASSLGGRDTDTQYF